Here is one T cell receptor beta chain with its context. Antigen unknown. TCRdb independently ran MiXCR on the 5' RACE reads; one entry per CDR3 protein. The repertoire holds around 1.7 million distinct CDR3 sequences, more than 30% seen once, with about 0.3% in the top ten. The sample comes from a study of identical twins. General study points: Among monozygotic twins, out-of-frame TCR alpha sharing exceeded what models predicted.

Germline assignment: CDR1 SEHNR and CDR2 FQNEAQ (reference sequence). This CDR3 has 15 amino acids. V shed 5 bases and J shed 8 bases, with 21 bases lying between them. The specimen sequenced was cord blood. The receptor was isolated from a newborn girl in good health. The J gene is TRBJ1-2, the V gene TRBV7-9; a possible D gene is TRBD1 (6 bases). The CDR3 loop is CASSHRDTPVGGYTF. In DNA, the CDR3 is TGTGCCAGCAGCCACCGGGACACCCCAGTTGGAGGCTACACCTTC. The full variable domain, with the rest looked up from reference TRBV7-9 and TRBJ1-2, is DTGVSQNPRHKITKRGQNVTFRCDPISEHNRLYWYRQTLGQGPEFLTYFQNEAQLEKSRLLSDRFSAERPKGSFSTLEIQRTEQGDSAMYLCASSHRDTPVGGYTFGSGTRLTVV.